Listed below are T cell receptor beta chains from one sample, sequenced in a study of blood T cell repertoires in COVID-19. Profiled with immunoSEQ multiplex PCR; TCRdb holds only in-frame clones, not every one. The sample contains about 370,000 clones, around 87% of which appear only once. Sequencing input: peripheral blood. The receptors here all came from a woman aged 25 to 45 with COVID-19, enrolled during active disease. Both conserved end residues are part of each CDR3. A D gene is named only where the DNA matches it firmly. Not every row has a clone size; where given, it reads once, few, many or a size class.

D gene: TRBD2
clone size: NA
V gene: TRBV5-1
J gene: TRBJ2-1
CDR3 protein: CASSSPGLAVNEQFF
CDR3 DNA: TGCGCCAGCAGCTCGCCGGGACTAGCCGTAAATGAGCAGTTCTTC

D gene: TRBD2
clone size: once
V gene: TRBV9
J gene: TRBJ2-3
CDR3 protein: CASSVETSGSADTQYF
CDR3 DNA: TGTGCCAGCAGCGTAGAAACTAGCGGGAGCGCAGATACGCAGTATTTT

D gene: TRBD1
clone size: NA
V gene: TRBV7-9
J gene: TRBJ2-7
CDR3 protein: CASSSTGGRDEQYF
CDR3 DNA: TGTGCCAGCAGCTCGACAGGGGGCCGTGACGAGCAGTACTTC

D gene: TRBD2
clone size: few
V gene: TRBV7-2
J gene: TRBJ2-1
CDR3 protein: CASSPGLAGSEQFF
CDR3 DNA: TGTGCCAGCAGCCCTGGACTAGCGGGAAGCGAGCAGTTCTTC

D gene: TRBD1
clone size: NA
V gene: TRBV6-5
J gene: TRBJ1-2
CDR3 protein: CASSYSGDRVYGYTF
CDR3 DNA: TGTGCCAGCAGTTACTCGGGGGACAGGGTCTATGGCTACACCTTC

D gene: NA
clone size: NA
V gene: TRBV14
J gene: TRBJ2-2
CDR3 protein: CASSRKTGSYGELFF
CDR3 DNA: TGTGCCAGCAGCCGGAAAACAGGATCGTACGGGGAGCTGTTTTTT

D gene: TRBD2
clone size: NA
V gene: TRBV5-1
J gene: TRBJ2-5
CDR3 protein: CASSITSGTEETQYF
CDR3 DNA: TGCGCCAGCAGCATTACTAGCGGGACAGAAGAGACCCAGTACTTC

D gene: NA
clone size: NA
V gene: TRBV27
J gene: TRBJ1-1
CDR3 protein: CASSFSFRTEAFF
CDR3 DNA: TGTGCCAGCAGTTTTTCTTTCCGGACTGAAGCTTTCTTT

D gene: TRBD2
clone size: once
V gene: TRBV28
J gene: TRBJ2-1
CDR3 protein: CASSSGLAGVEEQFF
CDR3 DNA: TGTGCCAGCAGTTCAGGACTAGCGGGAGTTGAGGAGCAGTTCTTC

D gene: NA
clone size: NA
V gene: TRBV28
J gene: TRBJ1-5
CDR3 protein: CASSLPGGYNQPQHF
CDR3 DNA: TGTGCCAGCAGCTTGCCGGGCGGGTACAATCAGCCCCAGCATTTT

D gene: TRBD1
clone size: NA
V gene: TRBV14
J gene: TRBJ2-3
CDR3 protein: CASSRQGQDTQYF
CDR3 DNA: TGTGCCAGCAGCCGACAGGGTCAAGATACGCAGTATTTT

D gene: NA
clone size: NA
V gene: TRBV2
J gene: TRBJ1-6
CDR3 protein: CASSEWRQDSPLHF
CDR3 DNA: TGTGCCAGCAGTGAATGGAGACAGGATTCACCCCTCCACTTT

D gene: NA
clone size: NA
V gene: TRBV2
J gene: TRBJ2-7
CDR3 protein: CASSDPVREQYF
CDR3 DNA: TGTGCCAGCAGTGACCCCGTTCGGGAGCAGTACTTC

D gene: NA
clone size: NA
V gene: TRBV11-2
J gene: TRBJ1-2
CDR3 protein: CASSLSYSYGYTF
CDR3 DNA: TGTGCCAGCAGCCTAAGCTACAGCTATGGCTACACCTTC